The 15 T cell receptor beta chains below all came from one sample that was sequenced in a study of T cell changes during pregnancy in multiple sclerosis. Some clones are missing from TCRdb's copy, which holds only in-frame ones; the method was immunoSEQ multiplex PCR. The sample holds more than 80,000 clones; around 90% are singletons and the top ten take roughly 1.7%. Sequenced material: peripheral blood, taken after pregnancy. These receptors originate from a female donor with multiple sclerosis, enrolled in a pregnancy study.

A single count supports this clone. This sequence joins TRBV30 and TRBJ1-5; 10 bases fit TRBD1. The CDR3 has 13 residues. V was pared by 5 bases and J by 5 bases, with 3 bases of the junction left unmatched. Per germline, CDR1 GTSNPN and CDR2 SVGIG (reference sequence). CDR3 sequence reads: CAWSTGGDQPQHF. The CDR3 DNA reads TGTGCCTGGTCGACAGGGGGCGATCAGCCCCAGCATTTT.

The chain combines TRBV28 with TRBJ2-7; D remains unclear. Germline V gives CDR1 MDHEN, CDR2 SYDVKM. V was pared by 2 bases and J by 0 bases, with 8 bases between. This CDR3 comprises 14 residues. DNA of the CDR3: TGTGCCAGCAGTTTAGAGGCGGACTCCTACGAGCAGTACTTC. Encoded protein: CASSLEADSYEQYF.

The V and J genes are TRBV7-3 and TRBJ2-7; D gene uncertain. CDR1 is SGHTA and CDR2 is FQGTGA in the germline V gene. V lost 5 bases to trimming and J lost 5 bases, with 13 bases between them. This CDR3 spans 13 amino acids. CDR3 bases: TGTGCCAGCAGCCCAGGTCGACAAAACGAGCAGTACTTC. Translating gives CASSPGRQNEQYF. The variable domain in full, with the rest retrieved from reference TRBV7-3 and TRBJ2-7, is GAGVSQTPSNKVTEKGKYVELRCDPISGHTALYWYRQSLGQGPEFLIYFQGTGAADDSGLPNDRFFAVRPEGSVSTLKIQRTERGDSAVYLCASSPGRQNEQYFGPGTRLTVT.

The rearrangement links TRBV6-1 to TRBJ1-1, with a weak D call TRBD1 (5 bases). Germline V gives CDR1 MNHNS, CDR2 SASEGT. V was trimmed by 6 bases and J by 7 bases, leaving 15 bases between them. The CDR3 contains 13 residues. The CDR3 region is CASSGLGGLEAFF. CDR3 coding DNA: TGTGCCAGCAGCGGTCTCGGGGGACTTGAAGCTTTCTTT.

The J gene is TRBJ2-7, the V gene TRBV30; D perhaps matches TRBD2 (7 bases). The CDR3 runs to 15 residues. Germline V gene data show CDR1 as GTSNPN and CDR2 as SVGIG (reference sequence). The ends were cut back, 2 bases at V and 0 bases at J, with 14 bases in the middle. CDR3 amino acids: CAWSPGGAGSYEQYF. CDR3 DNA: TGTGCCTGGAGTCCGGGGGGCGCGGGCTCCTACGAGCAGTACTTC.

This clone was seen a single time. V and J are TRBV5-1 and TRBJ2-1; 9 bases map to TRBD2. Trimming took 4 bases from V and 7 from J; bases not matched to a gene: 6. The germline V gene encodes CDR1 SGHRS and CDR2 YFSETQ. This CDR3 has 14 amino acids. CDR3 region: CASSLAGQTNEQFF. The CDR3 bases are TGCGCCAGCAGCCTAGCGGGGCAAACGAATGAGCAGTTCTTC. The whole variable domain, filled in from reference TRBV5-1 and TRBJ2-1, reads KAGVTQTPRYLIKTRGQQVTLSCSPISGHRSVSWYQQTPGQGLQFLFEYFSETQRNKGNFPGRFSGRQFSNSRSEMNVSTLELGDSALYLCASSLAGQTNEQFFGPGTRLTVL.

The chain carries TRBV6-1 and TRBJ1-1; 7 nucleotides match TRBD1. CDR3 length: 15 residues. CDR1 MNHNS and CDR2 SASEGT come from the germline V gene. After removal of 4 bases from V and 4 bases from J, the junction contained 9 bases not matched to a gene. The chain's CDR3 is CASSARQGIGTEAFF. The CDR3 DNA reads as TGTGCCAGCAGTGCCAGACAGGGTATCGGCACTGAAGCTTTCTTT.

The genes are TRBV2 and TRBJ1-5; no definite D call. The CDR3 contains 16 residues. Deletions cut 1 base from V and 8 bases from J, with 18 bases between. Germline V lookup: CDR1 SNHLY, CDR2 FYNNEI. CDR3 in DNA: TGTGCCAGCAGTGAAGGAATTTTATCCCCCGGTGAGCCCCAGCATTTT. Translated: CASSEGILSPGEPQHF. The variable domain in full, completed from reference TRBV2 and TRBJ1-5, reads EPEVTQTPSHQVTQMGQEVILRCVPISNHLYFYWYRQILGQKVEFLVSFYNNEISEKSEIFDDQFSVERPDGSNFTLKIRSTKLEDSAMYFCASSEGILSPGEPQHFGDGTRLSIL.

The chain joins TRBV6-6 to TRBJ2-7, with a possible D match to TRBD1 (7 bases). Per the germline V gene, CDR1 is MNHNY and CDR2 is SVGAGI (reference sequence). Between the trimmed V and J ends, which lost 9 bases and 7 bases, there was a span of 22 bases. The CDR3 totals 14 residues. This chain's CDR3 is CASRGPPPAGEQYF. CDR3 sequence (DNA): TGTGCCAGTAGGGGGCCTCCCCCTGCGGGAGAGCAGTACTTC.

This chain connects TRBV7-9 to TRBJ1-3; no clear D gene. V was shortened by 1 base and J by 0 bases, with 10 bases between the two germline ends. The CDR3 totals 16 residues. The germline gives CDR1 SEHNR, CDR2 FQNEAQ (reference sequence). This chain's CDR3 is CASSLGGLDSGNTIYF. For the CDR3, the DNA is TGTGCCAGCAGCTTAGGAGGCTTGGACTCTGGAAACACCATATATTTT.

J is TRBJ1-4 and V is TRBV7-9; D remains ambiguous. The V gene lost 4 bases and the J gene lost 3 bases, with 12 bases spanning the gap. The germline gives CDR1 SEHNR, CDR2 FQNEAQ (reference sequence). The CDR3 covers 15 residues. CDR3 nucleotides: TGTGCCAGCAGCTCGAGAGGGTTGGCTAATGAAAAACTGTTTTTT. Translation: CASSSRGLANEKLFF.

This clone occurred a few times. J is TRBJ2-7 and V is TRBV18; the match to TRBD1 covers 9 bases. The CDR3 runs 15 residues. The V gene's germline CDR1 is KGHSH and CDR2 LQKENI. V was clipped by 4 bases and J by 4 bases; unmatched bases: 8. CDR3 DNA sequence: TGTGCCAGCTCACGCCCCGGGACAGGGAAATACGAGCAGTACTTC. Amino acid sequence: CASSRPGTGKYEQYF.

The chain uses TRBV6-5 and TRBJ2-5; 10 nucleotides agree with TRBD2. J was trimmed by 0 bases and V by 4 bases; bases with no gene match: 5. From germline, CDR1 is MNHEY and CDR2 SVGAGI. CDR3 size: 16 residues. The CDR3 region has the DNA TGTGCCAGCAGTTTACGACTAGCGGGCGACCAAGAGACCCAGTACTTC. Its translation is CASSLRLAGDQETQYF.

Here the CDR3 reads CAWIGGPDTQYF. DNA for the CDR3: TGTGCCTGGATAGGAGGCCCAGATACGCAGTATTTT. The gene calls are TRBV30 and TRBJ2-3; TRBD2 might be the D (5 bases). The germline V gene encodes CDR1 GTSNPN and CDR2 SVGIG (reference sequence). V lost 4 bases, J lost 4 bases, and 9 bases lay in between. The CDR3 contains 12 residues.

This clone was seen just once. J is TRBJ2-1 and V is TRBV5-1; D is possibly TRBD2 (6 bases). This CDR3 has 16 amino acids. Germline-derived CDR1 and CDR2 are SGHRS and YFSETQ. Trimming took off 3 bases at V and 5 bases at J, with 18 bases between the two ends. The CDR3 coding sequence is TGCGCCAGCAGCTCCCAAACGGTAGCGGACCACAATGAGCAGTTCTTC. Amino acid sequence: CASSSQTVADHNEQFF.